This T cell receptor beta chain was identified in a study of PD-1 blockade in classical Hodgkin lymphoma (dated by TCRdb to between 2020 and 2021). With respect to the entire study: Nivolumab dosing was 3 mg/kg intravenously every 2 weeks, continuing until either disease progression or unacceptable toxicity. To define a peripheral blood immune signature of response to PD-1 blockade in classical Hodgkin lymphoma, the study combined TCR beta sequencing with CyTOF. Study-wide conclusions, independent of this receptor: Only a single clinical trial cohort was studied, and what caused the repertoire differences, possibly disease activity or prior therapy, remained undefined. By C4D1, a significant rise was seen in CD4+ TCR diversity but not in CD8+ TCR diversity (p=0.0027 vs p=0.16), and the rise was most apparent among complete responders (p=0.02). Baseline TCR diversity was reported to be lower in newly diagnosed patients than in healthy donors and to be lower still in relapsed/refractory patients. Trial patients achieving complete response had baseline diversity similar to newly diagnosed patients, whereas partial responders and progressors had significantly lower diversity. Lower diversity was seen in patients whose nivolumab began less than 1 year after ASCT, and these patients were left out of later analyses so that immune reconstitution would not confound the results.

The Qiagen DNeasy kit was used to extract genomic DNA both from unsorted PBMCs and from the negatively selected CD4+ and CD8+ fractions. TCR beta CDR3 regions were subjected to amplification by immunoSEQ multiplex PCR with primers that anneal to V and J segments. A synthetic immune receptor repertoire was used to minimize amplification bias, and any residual bias was removed computationally once sequencing was done. Per the source publication's procedure: Repertoire diversity was quantified as the Shannon entropy index using custom Python scripts. The unsorted, CD4+ and CD8+ repertoires were each analyzed separately, with the exception of combined analyses, where CD4+ and CD8+ sequences were merged in silico. A clone was considered expanded if an increase in frequency of at least 2-fold after treatment relative to C1D1 was found, and a pseudocount of 0.5 was applied to clones undetected at baseline. Singleton clones were defined as clones with 0 or 1 copy at C1D1, and non-singleton clones were defined as clones with 2 or more copies. Clones expanded in unsorted samples were annotated as CD4+, CD8+ or unknown by matching protein sequences in sorted samples from the same patient. Diversity changes from C1D1 to C4D1 were tested in paired samples using Wilcoxon tests. TCRdb mirrors the immuneACCESS table, restricted to in-frame sequences. Some clones are absent from its copies; in checked studies, under half trace to an unresolved V gene, and the reason for the others is unknown. V and J calls plus clone size are reproduced from that table; the DNA served to infer D and trimming. This sample has about 24,000 clones in its table, and around four fifths of those were observed once. The leading ten clones occupy 6.2% of the sample.

The CDR3 covers 15 residues, taking in both the cysteine and the phenylalanine. Only CDR3 DNA is held: 45 bases, read in frame from base 1. Taken from the germline V gene, the CDR1 and CDR2 loops are SGHVS and FNYEAQ. Clipping removes 0 bases from V and 2 bases from J, with 3 as the unmatched junction base count. The sample's time point, from its label and the paper: cycle 4 day 1 (C4D1), after about 6 weeks of nivolumab. Every trial patient had relapsed after autologous stem cell transplantation, and cohorts A, B and C differed in prior brentuximab vedotin exposure. The trial cohort comprised some 60 patients with relapsed/refractory classical Hodgkin lymphoma whose best overall responses were complete response, partial response or progressive disease. In the multi-cohort phase II CheckMate 205 trial, trial patients received single-agent nivolumab. An independent review committee assessed best overall response by applying the 2007 International Working Group response criteria. Trial PBMCs were collected just before the start of nivolumab (C1D1) and during therapy at cycle 2 day 1 and cycle 4 day 1. Peripheral blood was collected in 8 mL Vacutainer Cell Preparation Tubes, from which PBMCs were isolated by centrifugation and then cryopreserved.

About this clone itself: The antigen this receptor binds is unknown. No base quality information exists; no much larger clone differs at one position.

This TCR was recovered from a human donor with classical Hodgkin lymphoma. The source was peripheral blood mononuclear cells (PBMCs), collected before the fourth cycle of nivolumab. The chain is made from TRBV7-6 and TRBJ2-7; the junction holds 8 bases that match TRBD1. Read as DNA, the sequence is TGTGCCAGCAGCTTAGCGGCGACAGGGGCCTACGAGCAGTACTTC. The resulting protein is CASSLAATGAYEQYF.